The clone carrying this T cell receptor beta chain appeared a few times. This sample was taken from a study of shared T cell receptors in the human thymus. TCRdb's table, derived via immunoSEQ multiplex PCR, lists solely in-frame clones and lacks some. The table has hundreds of thousands of clones, roughly 88% seen once. CDR1 is MNHNS, CDR2 SASEGT, per germline. J was trimmed by 3 bases and V by 7 bases; bases with no gene match: 3. The CDR3 spans 12 residues. The same data also contributed to another study, on human thymus T cells.

The TCR comes from a girl under three years old with a congenital heart defect. The material sequenced was thymocytes. This chain connects TRBV6-1 to TRBJ2-7, with 7 positions matching TRBD1. This CDR3 reads CASNGQVYEQYF. The CDR3 DNA reads TGTGCCAGCAATGGACAGGTCTACGAGCAGTACTTC.